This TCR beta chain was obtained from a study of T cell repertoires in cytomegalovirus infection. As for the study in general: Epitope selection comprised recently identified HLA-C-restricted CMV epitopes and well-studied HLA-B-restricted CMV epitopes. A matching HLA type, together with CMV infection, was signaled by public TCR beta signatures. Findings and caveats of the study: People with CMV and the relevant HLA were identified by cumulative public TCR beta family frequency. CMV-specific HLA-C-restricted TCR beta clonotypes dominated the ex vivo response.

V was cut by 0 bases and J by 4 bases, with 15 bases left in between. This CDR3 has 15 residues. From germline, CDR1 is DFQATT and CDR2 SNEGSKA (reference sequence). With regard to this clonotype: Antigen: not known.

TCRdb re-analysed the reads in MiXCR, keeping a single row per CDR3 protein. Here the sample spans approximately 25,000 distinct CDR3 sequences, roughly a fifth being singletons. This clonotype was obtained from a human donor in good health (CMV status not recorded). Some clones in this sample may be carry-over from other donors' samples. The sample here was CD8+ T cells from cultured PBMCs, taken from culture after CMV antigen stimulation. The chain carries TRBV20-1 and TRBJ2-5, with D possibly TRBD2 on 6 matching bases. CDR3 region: CSARDFPTRSETQYF. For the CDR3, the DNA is TGCAGTGCTAGAGATTTTCCGACTAGATCAGAGACCCAGTACTTC.